This T cell receptor (beta chain) was retrieved from a study of blood T cell repertoires in COVID-19. The method was immunoSEQ multiplex PCR; TCRdb's version includes in-frame clones alone and lacks a portion of them. The table shows 100,000 to 150,000 clones, with just under 85% occurring only once. Germline trimming cut 6 bases from V and 5 bases from J; bases unmatched to any gene: 6. Germline V gene lookup returns CDR1 WSHSY and CDR2 SAAADI. The CDR3 is made up of 14 amino acids. The specimen was peripheral blood. The V and J genes are TRBV10-2 and TRBJ1-1, with TRBD1 matching over 10 bases. The receptor comes from a woman aged 50 to 60 with acute or convalescent COVID-19. The CDR3 DNA sequence: TGCGCCAGCAGCGGACAGGGGGGTCGGACTGAAGCTTTCTTT. Translation: CASSGQGGRTEAFF.